The clone carrying this TCR beta chain has a handful of counts. Antigen: not known. These data belong to a study of cytomegalovirus exposure and HLA in healthy donors. Study at large: A data release that came early held roughly 90 million unique TCRs from HLA-typed donors. Overall study findings and caveats: Earlier analysis yielded a pattern in which most TCR beta V segments were productive about 90% or about 30% of the time. An analysis that was carried out later associated 16,951 TCR beta sequences with HLA alleles at 0.05 false discovery rate. What TCR beta sequences reportedly achieved was accurate prediction of HLA-A and HLA-B alleles in most subjects.

V was shortened by 4 bases and J by 8 bases, with 10 bases between the two germline ends. The CDR3 loop spans 13 amino acids. Germline CDR1 is SGHDT and CDR2 is YYEEEE. Both 60 Vbeta primers and 13 Jbeta primers went into the PCR. Only in-frame clones appear in the TCRdb table, and some are missing; sequencing was by immunoSEQ multiplex PCR. The sample yields some 130,000 clones, around 79% seen once. The chain carries TRBV5-6 and TRBJ1-6; D unresolved. The sequencing input was PBMCs. This TCR came from a man aged 35-49 years in good health and CMV-seropositive. CDR3 sequence reads: CASSNTLDSPLHF. CDR3 nucleotides: TGTGCCAGCAGCAATACGTTAGATTCACCCCTCCACTTT.